The 16 T cell receptor beta chains listed next were all sequenced from one sample in a study of T cells in Graves' hyperthyroidism and ophthalmopathy (dated by TCRdb to about 2019). Receptor libraries were prepared by multiplex PCR. The run used an Illumina HiSeq 2000. TCR beta CDR3 regions were amplified from RNA transcripts. The first round of RT-PCR for the TCR CDR3 was performed with the HTBI primer set and the Qiagen OneStep RT-PCR kit. TCRdb cleaned the public reads at Q25 with fastp, built clones with MiXCR and kept in-frame beta chains. A single entry per CDR3 protein holds the most common genes and DNA from its merged rows. This sample comprises hundreds of thousands of distinct CDR3 sequences, approximately 17% of them detected only once. Clones ranked in the top ten supply 17% of the sample. Sequenced: blood. These TCRs come from a woman aged 18-29 years with Graves' ophthalmopathy.

This chain joins TRBV12-3 or TRBV12-4 and TRBJ1-3; possible D gene TRBD1, 5 bases. This CDR3 has 14 amino acids. V shed 6 bases and J shed 3 bases, with 12 bases lying between them. The CDR3 bases are TGTGCCAGCAGGAAGGGACCTATTGGAAACACCATATATTTT. This codes for CASRKGPIGNTIYF.

In this sample, this clonotype turned up many times. V usage is TRBV13 and J usage is TRBJ2-1, with D tentatively TRBD1 (5 bases). V was trimmed by 2 bases and J by 5 bases, leaving 16 bases between them. The CDR3 has 16 residues. Germline CDR1 reads PRHDT; CDR2 reads FYEKMQ (reference sequence). The CDR3 nucleotides are TGTGCCAGCAGCTTAAACGTCGCTGCGGACAACAATGAGCAGTTCTTC. It yields the protein CASSLNVAADNNEQFF.

This clonotype was counted only a few times. This chain links TRBV18 with TRBJ1-1, with no clear D. Trimming removed 5 bases at V and 0 bases at J, with 13 bases between. The CDR3 loop spans 15 amino acids. Germline loops: CDR1 KGHSH, CDR2 LQKENI. CDR3 DNA: TGTGCCAGCTCAGAAATCGACGTTATGAACACTGAAGCTTTCTTT. Protein sequence: CASSEIDVMNTEAFF.

This clonotype was seen at least ten times. The rearrangement links TRBV28 to TRBJ1-1, with no clear D. The V and J ends lost 5 bases and 1 base respectively, with 14 bases between them. CDR1 and CDR2 from the germline V gene are MDHEN and SYDVKM. This CDR3 has 15 amino acids. CDR3 loop: CASSLEADQNTEAFF. CDR3 DNA: TGTGCCAGCAGTCTCGAGGCAGACCAGAACACTGAAGCTTTCTTT.

There are many counts of this clonotype. The chain combines TRBV11-1 with TRBJ2-1, with TRBD2 identical over 10 bases. Germline-derived CDR1 and CDR2 are SGHAT and FQDESV (reference sequence). J gave up 3 bases and V 5 bases, and 4 bases lay outside the gene matches. The CDR3 loop spans 15 amino acids. The CDR3: CASSDSGRNYNEQFF. The CDR3 nucleotides are TGTGCCAGCAGCGATAGCGGGAGGAACTACAATGAGCAGTTCTTC.

The chain combines TRBV27 with TRBJ1-1; D possibly corresponds to TRBD1 (6 bases). Germline V gene sequence: CDR1 MNHEY, CDR2 SMNVEV (reference sequence). V gave up 3 bases and J gave up 5 bases, with 16 bases separating them. CDR3 length equals 15 residues. CDR3 in DNA: TGTGCCAGCAGTTTCGGGGGGGCAGTAAGGACTGAAGCTTTCTTT. Protein: CASSFGGAVRTEAFF.

This clonotype was seen only a few times. V and J are TRBV29-1 and TRBJ2-1, with TRBD2 identical over 13 bases. CDR3 length: 14 residues. V shed 7 bases and J 7 bases; nucleotides not matched to a gene: 7. From germline, CDR1 is SQVTM and CDR2 ANQGSEA. CDR3 nucleotides: TGCAGCGCAGGACTAGCGGGGGAGATGAATGAGCAGTTCTTC. Residues: CSAGLAGEMNEQFF.

The chain links TRBV6-5 to TRBJ2-3; D assignment may be TRBD1 or TRBD2 (5 bases each). CDR3 size: 16 residues. The ends were cut back, 0 bases at V and 6 bases at J, with 16 bases in the middle. CDR1 MNHEY and CDR2 SVGAGI come from the germline V gene. CDR3 protein: CASSYSASGPRDTQYF. In nucleotides, the CDR3 is TGTGCCAGCAGTTACTCCGCGTCGGGGCCCCGCGATACGCAGTATTTT.

A few counts support this clonotype. One end of the junction varies from germline; a read error may be responsible. The chain carries TRBV7-7 and TRBJ2-2, with a tentative D call TRBD1 (6 bases). CDR3 length: 14 amino acids. Germline V gene sequence: CDR1 SSHAT, CDR2 FNYEAQ (reference sequence). In DNA, the CDR3 is TGTGCTAGCAGCCGGACAGCCTCCACCGGGGAGCTGTTTTTT. Translation: CASSRTASTGELFF.

The table lists this clonotype with many counts. The chain recombines TRBV28 with TRBJ1-1; D ambiguous. Per the germline V gene, CDR1 is MDHEN and CDR2 is SYDVKM. V dropped 2 bases and J dropped 3 bases, with 1 base sitting between them. The CDR3 extends over 11 amino acids. The CDR3 loop is CASSLDTEAFF. In nucleotides, the CDR3 is TGTGCCAGCAGTTTAGACACTGAAGCTTTCTTT.

There are many counts of this clonotype. The chain links TRBV27 to TRBJ2-1; 16 positions agree with TRBD2. This CDR3 is 17 amino acids long. Germline V gene lookup returns CDR1 MNHEY and CDR2 SMNVEV (reference sequence). Losses at the gene ends were 3 bases for V and 2 bases for J; bases not matched to a gene: 1. The CDR3 region is CASSLGLAGGAYNEQFF. CDR3 nucleotide sequence: TGTGCCAGCAGTTTGGGACTAGCGGGAGGGGCCTACAATGAGCAGTTCTTC.

About this clonotype: This sequence may be a read error, since a much larger clone differs from it by one base. The V gene is TRBV28, the J gene TRBJ2-7, with 7 bases lining up with TRBD2. The V gene's germline CDR1 is MDHEN and CDR2 SYDVKM. The CDR3 has 14 amino acids. CDR3 in DNA: TGTGCCAGCAGTTTAGGTTGGCGGGAGCCCGAGCAGCACTTC. The encoded protein is CASSLGWREPEQHF. The full variable domain, completed using reference TRBV28 and TRBJ2-7, is DVKVTQSSRYLVKRTGEKVFLECVQDMDHENMFWYRQDPGLGLRLIYFSYDVKMKEKGDIPEGYSVSREKKERFSLILESASTNQTSMYLCASSLGWREPEQHFGPGTRLTVT.

J is TRBJ1-3 and V is TRBV7-9; 11 bases are shared with TRBD1. The CDR3 totals 17 residues. The germline CDR1 and CDR2 sequences are SEHNR and FQNEAQ (reference sequence). V dropped 3 bases and J dropped 2; count of bases not matched to a gene: 6. The CDR3 nucleotides are TGTGCCAGCAGCTTGAAGGGACAGGGGGAAGCTGGAAACACCATATATTTT. Translated: CASSLKGQGEAGNTIYF.

This clonotype was seen repeatedly, ten times or more. This sequence joins TRBV7-6 and TRBJ1-3; 9 nucleotides align to TRBD1. The CDR3 loop spans 15 amino acids. Germline values: CDR1 SGHVS, CDR2 FNYEAQ. The J segment lost 4 bases and the V segment lost 4 bases, leaving 5 bases of the junction unmatched. The CDR3: CASSSAGTGGNTIYF. CDR3 DNA: TGTGCCAGCAGCTCGGCCGGGACAGGGGGAAACACCATATATTTT.

This chain uses TRBV6-1 with TRBJ1-1; 7 nucleotides agree with TRBD1. The CDR3 totals 14 residues. Trimming removed 6 bases from V and 9 bases from J; junction bases left unmatched: 13. Germline CDR1 is MNHNS and CDR2 is SASEGT. The CDR3: CASRYGTAESKAFF. In nucleotides, the CDR3 is TGTGCCAGCAGATACGGGACAGCCGAGTCCAAAGCTTTCTTT.

Only one count was recorded for this clonotype. A much larger clone lies a single base off, so this may be a read error. This chain links TRBV10-3 with TRBJ1-2; the match to TRBD1 covers 8 bases. The germline V gene encodes CDR1 ENHRY and CDR2 SYGVKD. This CDR3 is 16 amino acids long. V dropped 3 bases and J dropped 12; count of bases not matched to a gene: 18. CDR3 in DNA: TGTGCCATCAGTGAACATCCGGGACAGGTGACTAAGGGCCACACCTTC. Its protein product is CAISEHPGQVTKGHTF.